This TCR beta chain stems from a study of OX40 agonist ivuxolimab in advanced cancers. On the study more broadly: Patients got intravenous ivuxolimab at 0.01 to 10 mg/kg every 2 weeks.

TCRdb's table, derived via immunoSEQ multiplex PCR, lists solely in-frame clones and lacks some. The sample lists around 9,800 clones; about 77% were seen once. Germline values: CDR1 MNHNY, CDR2 SVGAGI (reference sequence). J lost 6 bases, V lost 2 bases, and 7 bases had no gene match. The CDR3 covers 16 residues. The source was CD4+ or CD8+ T cells sorted from blood, collected in a trial of the OX40 agonist ivuxolimab. V gene TRBV6-6 combines with J gene TRBJ2-1, with 10 bases identical to TRBD2. The receptor comes from an adult with an advanced solid tumor such as melanoma, head and neck, liver or kidney cancer. CDR3 amino acids: CASSYEAGGPSNEQFF. CDR3 DNA: TGTGCCAGCAGTTACGAAGCGGGAGGGCCGAGCAATGAGCAGTTCTTC.